This T cell receptor beta chain originates from a study of cytomegalovirus exposure and HLA in healthy donors. Findings and limits, study-wide: Most CMV-associated TCR beta chains appeared HLA-restricted in a later analysis. An apparent linkage of common viral pathogens to several of the most significant clusters emerged in a later analysis. An observed cluster of highly shared sequence variants was recorded as a likely sequencing artifact.

Use of 60 Vbeta and 13 Jbeta primers characterized the PCR. TCRdb keeps only in-frame clones here, not all; method: immunoSEQ multiplex PCR. The table has more than 95,000 clones, around 84% seen once. Healthy bone marrow donors made up the donor group. CDR1 and CDR2 from the germline V gene are MGHRA and YSYEKL. This CDR3 has 18 amino acids. To note about this clone: Its antigen is unknown. A junction boundary mismatches the germline segment, possibly from a read error.

Input material: PBMCs. The receptor was derived from a young man in good health and CMV-seronegative. The V call is TRBV4-1, the J call TRBJ2-4, with 9 bases identical to TRBD2. In DNA, the CDR3 is TGCGCCAGCAGCCAAGAAGCCCCTAGCGGGGCGGCCAAAAACATTCAGTATTTC. Translated: CASSQEAPSGAAKNIQYF.